One sample yielded the 10 T cell receptor beta chains listed below, sequenced in a study of early T cells in non-severe SARS-CoV-2 infection. Each CDR3 protein is one row after TCRdb ran MiXCR on the 5' RACE reads. The table has over 60,000 distinct CDR3 sequences, approximately 9.5% seen once. The sample taken for sequencing was whole blood. The origin of the receptors is an adult who was a healthcare worker with PCR-confirmed SARS-CoV-2 infection or an uninfected control (not recorded which).

This clonotype came up many times. The chain carries TRBV6-1 and TRBJ2-3; D unclear. The CDR3 runs to 14 residues. Germline V lookup: CDR1 MNHNS, CDR2 SASEGT. V shed 10 bases and J shed 4 bases, with 18 bases lying between them. CDR3 sequence reads: CAIQRLDGSDTQYF. In DNA form, the CDR3 reads TGTGCCATCCAACGTCTTGACGGCTCAGATACGCAGTATTTT.

In its sample, this clonotype was seen many times. This rearrangement joins TRBV6-1 to TRBJ2-1; 9 positions match TRBD1. CDR1 and CDR2 from the germline V gene are MNHNS and SASEGT. The CDR3 has 14 amino acids. The junction had 4 bases not matched to a gene; V was cut back by 3 bases and J by 7 bases. CDR3 coding DNA: TGTGCCAGCAGTGACTGGACAGGGGAGAATGAGCAGTTCTTC. This translates into CASSDWTGENEQFF.

At least ten counts were recorded for this clonotype. The rearrangement uses TRBV5-1 and TRBJ2-7; D possibly matches TRBD1 or TRBD2 (5 bases each). Per the germline V gene, CDR1 is SGHRS and CDR2 is YFSETQ. The CDR3 spans 14 residues. V lost 4 bases and J lost 2, with 13 bases in between. The CDR3 loop reads CASSPGTDAYEQYF. CDR3 in DNA: TGCGCCAGCAGCCCCGGGACCGATGCCTACGAGCAGTACTTC.

This clonotype was observed at least ten times. The chain uses TRBV4-2 and TRBJ2-7; perhaps TRBD1 as D (5 bases). V lost 1 base, J lost 3 bases, and 10 bases lay in between. This CDR3 region has 14 residues. Germline V gene sequence: CDR1 LGHNA, CDR2 YNFKEQ. This CDR3 is CASSQAATGYEQYF. CDR3 coding DNA: TGTGCCAGCAGCCAAGCTGCCACAGGCTACGAGCAGTACTTC.

Many counts were recorded for this clonotype. This rearrangement joins TRBV4-1 to TRBJ2-7, with D unclear. The CDR3 has 15 residues. V lost 0 bases to trimming and J lost 4 bases, with 13 bases between them. Germline V gene sequence: CDR1 MGHRA, CDR2 YSYEKL. CDR3 bases: TGCGCCAGCAGCCAAGAGCTAGGGTTTTCGTACGAGCAGTACTTC. Encoded protein: CASSQELGFSYEQYF.

There are many counts of this clonotype. The chain links TRBV11-1 to TRBJ2-3; possibly TRBD1 for D (5 bases). V dropped 4 bases and J dropped 1 base, with 12 bases sitting between them. Germline CDR1 SGHAT, CDR2 FQDESV (reference sequence). The CDR3 has 15 residues. The CDR3 protein is CASSSFLGGTDTQYF. The CDR3, as DNA: TGTGCCAGCAGCTCCTTTTTAGGGGGCACAGATACGCAGTATTTT.

V gene TRBV7-8 combines with J gene TRBJ2-3; no clear D. Germline V gene sequence: CDR1 SGHVS, CDR2 FQNEAQ. The germline V and J ends were trimmed by 5 bases and 2 bases, with 11 bases remaining between them. CDR3 length: 14 amino acids. The CDR3 DNA sequence: TGTGCCAGCAGCCTACGCACGAACACAGATACGCAGTATTTT. Translation gives CASSLRTNTDTQYF.

This clonotype was seen many times. The CDR3 region has the DNA TGTGCCAGCACCGCGAACACTGAAGCTTTCTTT. Translation gives CASTANTEAFF. The chain combines TRBV3-1 with TRBJ1-1; D unclear. The CDR3 covers 11 residues. Germline loops: CDR1 LGHDT, CDR2 YNNKEL (reference sequence). Trimming removed 7 bases at V and 1 base at J, with 4 bases between.

This clonotype was counted a few times. The chain has TRBV20-1 and TRBJ1-5, with D unclear. There are 12 residues in the CDR3. Between the trimmed V and J ends, which lost 3 bases and 9 bases, there was a span of 12 bases. Germline-derived CDR1 and CDR2 are DFQATT and SNEGSKA (reference sequence). The CDR3, as DNA: TGCAGTGCTAGTAACTCCGGCGGGCCCCAGCATTTT. This codes for CSASNSGGPQHF.

Many counts were recorded for this clonotype. V gene TRBV5-1 combines with J gene TRBJ1-4; D unclear. Germline-derived CDR1 and CDR2 are SGHRS and YFSETQ. There are 12 residues in the CDR3. Trimming took off 1 base at V and 12 bases at J, with 10 bases between the two ends. CDR3 nucleotide sequence: TGCGCCAGCAGCTTGCTCCCCGAAGAACTGTTTTTT. This sequence encodes CASSLLPEELFF.